Listed below are T cell receptor beta chains from one sample, sequenced in a study of control samples from healthy donors and cancer patients. Sequencing used immunoSEQ multiplex PCR; TCRdb keeps in-frame clones, though not all of them. This sample has 150,000 or so clones, with about 89% found just once. Sequencing was performed on blood. These receptors were collected from a man younger than 35 in good health. Both conserved end residues are part of each CDR3. D genes are given only for firm matches. Expanded clones get a size class; other rows say once, few or many, or leave the size out.

TRBJ2-7 TRBD2 once TRBV4-1 CASSQRISGGAYEQYF TGCGCCAGCAGCCAGAGGATTAGCGGGGGCGCCTACGAGCAGTACTTC
TRBJ2-1 TRBD2 . TRBV9 CASSPLEERGAPTYNEQFF TGTGCCAGCAGCCCCCTCGAGGAGCGGGGGGCTCCGACGTACAATGAGCAGTTCTTC
TRBJ1-2 . . TRBV4-1 CASSHQGGGYTF TGCGCCAGCAGCCACCAGGGTGGGGGCTACACCTTC
TRBJ2-5 . . TRBV19 CASSMLASSPETQYF TGTGCCAGTAGTATGTTGGCTAGTTCTCCAGAGACCCAGTACTTC
TRBJ2-3 TRBD2 . TRBV10-3 CAISGASGATDTQYF TGTGCCATCAGTGGGGCTAGCGGGGCTACAGATACGCAGTATTTT
TRBJ2-7 . once TRBV5-6 CASSLAFLQSEQYF TGTGCCAGCAGCTTGGCCTTTTTACAATCCGAGCAGTACTTC
TRBJ2-1 . . TRBV18 CASSPQPVLGRDEQFF TGTGCCAGCTCACCACAACCAGTTCTAGGACGGGATGAGCAGTTCTTC
TRBJ2-7 . . TRBV27 CASSLRHQGSPYEQYF TGTGCCAGCAGTTTAAGACACCAAGGGAGCCCCTACGAGCAGTACTTC
TRBJ2-5 . . TRBV5-4 CASSLDSGIETQYF TGTGCCAGCAGCCTGGATTCAGGGATCGAGACCCAGTACTTC
TRBJ1-6 . . TRBV10-3 CAISESGEDSPLHF TGTGCCATCAGTGAGTCGGGGGAAGATTCACCCCTCCACTTT
TRBJ1-1 TRBD1 . TRBV7-2 CASSSTGRGTTEAFF TGTGCCAGCAGCTCGACAGGGAGGGGTACCACTGAAGCTTTCTTT
TRBJ1-2 . . TRBV9 CASSVGRGGKGYTF TGTGCCAGCAGCGTAGGAAGAGGGGGTAAGGGCTACACCTTC
TRBJ2-7 . . TRBV11-1 CASSLRLGYEQYF TGTGCCAGCAGCCTCAGGCTCGGTTACGAGCAGTACTTC
TRBJ2-7 . once TRBV5-1 CASSLGHSQTLTYEQYF TGCGCCAGCAGCTTGGGCCACTCCCAAACTCTAACCTACGAGCAGTACTTC
TRBJ2-3 . . TRBV7-9 CASSFELYTDTQYF TGTGCCAGCAGCTTCGAACTCTACACAGATACGCAGTATTTT
TRBJ1-5 . once TRBV10-3 CAISESGQDQPQHF TGTGCCATCAGTGAGTCTGGCCAGGATCAGCCCCAGCATTTT
TRBJ2-7 . once TRBV30 CAWSIDSGSYEQYF TGTGCCTGGAGTATCGACAGCGGCTCCTACGAGCAGTACTTC
TRBJ1-4 . . TRBV27 CASSHWTDYATNEKLFF TGTGCCAGCAGCCACTGGACAGACTACGCAACTAATGAAAAACTGTTTTTT
TRBJ1-1 . . TRBV9 CASSPRTANTEAFF TGTGCCAGCAGCCCCAGGACCGCGAACACTGAAGCTTTCTTT
TRBJ1-2 TRBD1 . TRBV6-6 CASSPTGEGSYGYTF TGTGCCAGCAGTCCCACAGGGGAAGGTAGCTATGGCTACACCTTC
TRBJ1-6 . . TRBV5-1 CASSKDQGDDNSPLHF TGCGCCAGCTCTAAGGACCAGGGAGATGATAATTCACCCCTCCACTTT
TRBJ2-6 . . TRBV18 CASSPPWMAEANVLTF TGTGCCAGCTCACCGCCTTGGATGGCTGAGGCCAACGTCCTGACTTTC
TRBJ1-3 . . TRBV6-6 CASSYSRASGNTIYF TGTGCCAGCAGTTACTCGAGGGCCTCTGGAAACACCATATATTTT
TRBJ1-5 . . TRBV11-2 CASSLDRAQPQHF TGTGCCAGCAGCTTAGACAGGGCTCAGCCCCAGCATTTT
TRBJ2-1 TRBD2 . TRBV29-1 CSVEATAGGPGEQFF TGCAGCGTTGAAGCGACAGCGGGGGGGCCCGGTGAGCAGTTCTTC
TRBJ1-6 . . TRBV2 CASSESRTQNSPLHF TGTGCCAGCAGTGAATCTAGGACTCAAAATTCACCCCTCCACTTT
TRBJ1-1 . once TRBV2 CASRQGTTEAFF TGTGCCAGCAGACAGGGTACCACTGAAGCTTTCTTT
TRBJ2-1 . few TRBV19 CASSIDSGFMDNEQFF TGTGCCAGTAGTATAGATTCAGGCTTCATGGACAATGAGCAGTTCTTC
TRBJ1-4 . . TRBV11-2 CASSFATNEKLFF TGTGCCAGCAGCTTTGCAACTAATGAAAAACTGTTTTTT
TRBJ2-3 TRBD2 . TRBV3-1/TRBV3-2 CASSPLSGASTDTQYF TGTGCCAGCAGCCCCCTAAGCGGGGCGAGCACAGATACGCAGTATTTT
TRBJ2-3 TRBD2 . TRBV5-4 CASSLERRRGGLRGTDTQYF TGTGCCAGCAGCTTGGAACGGAGACGGGGGGGCCTCCGTGGCACAGATACGCAGTATTTT
TRBJ2-1 . . TRBV19 CASRSSAYNEQFF TGTGCCAGTAGATCTAGCGCATACAATGAGCAGTTCTTC
TRBJ2-7 . . TRBV4-3 CASSQVLIVSGREYEQYF TGCGCCAGCAGCCAAGTTTTGATTGTTTCGGGCAGGGAGTACGAGCAGTACTTC
TRBJ1-1 . . TRBV4-2 CASSQDRDGHTEAFF TGTGCCAGCAGCCAAGATAGGGACGGCCACACTGAAGCTTTCTTT
TRBJ2-7 . few TRBV7-8 CASSLVKARYEQYF TGTGCCAGCAGCTTAGTAAAGGCGAGGTACGAGCAGTACTTC
TRBJ2-1 TRBD2 . TRBV7-3 CASSLFVGSGGLGNEQFF TGTGCCAGCAGCTTATTCGTTGGGAGCGGGGGCCTCGGTAATGAGCAGTTCTTC